The 14 T cell receptor beta chains presented below share a single source sample, sequenced in a study of blood T cell repertoires in COVID-19. Sequencing was performed with immunoSEQ multiplex PCR; in TCRdb, only in-frame clones are kept and a portion is missing. Of fewer than 250,000 clones in the sample, 83% were seen once. The sample was PBMCs or T cells enriched from blood (not recorded which). Every receptor here comes from a middle-aged woman who had been exposed to COVID-19.

V usage is TRBV7-2 and J usage is TRBJ1-6, with a weak D call TRBD1 (6 bases). CDR1 is SGHTA, CDR2 FQGNSA, per germline. Trimming shortened V by 6 bases and J by 8 bases, and 14 bases separated the two germline ends. This CDR3 comprises 14 residues. The CDR3 coding sequence is TGTGCCAGCAGTCCTAAGGGGGAACATTCACCCCTCCACTTT. Translated: CASSPKGEHSPLHF. Together with reference TRBV7-2 and TRBJ1-6, the CDR3 gives the full variable domain: GAGVSQSPSNKVTEKGKDVELRCDPISGHTALYWYRQSLGQGLEFLIYFQGNSAPDKSGLPSDRFSAERTGGSVSTLTIQRTQQEDSAVYLCASSPKGEHSPLHFGNGTRLTVT.

The CDR3 sequence is CAISDSGNTEAFF. CDR3 DNA: TGTGCCATCAGTGATTCGGGGAACACTGAAGCTTTCTTT. The rearrangement joins TRBV10-3 to TRBJ1-1, with unresolved D. CDR3 length: 13 amino acids. The germline V gene encodes CDR1 ENHRY and CDR2 SYGVKD. Trimming took off 3 bases at V and 1 base at J, with 6 bases between the two ends.

In its sample, this clone was seen once. The rearrangement uses TRBV5-1 and TRBJ2-7, with D perhaps matching TRBD2 (7 bases). CDR3 length equals 13 residues. Per germline, CDR1 SGHRS and CDR2 YFSETQ. V was pared by 4 bases and J by 6 bases, with 14 bases between. CDR3 nucleotides: TGCGCCAGCAGCGTTTACAGGGAGGGCGAGCAGTACTTC. Translating it yields CASSVYREGEQYF.

The rearrangement uses TRBV6-6 and TRBJ2-6; D may be TRBD1 (5 bases). CDR3 length: 18 residues. Per germline, CDR1 MNHNY and CDR2 SVGAGI (reference sequence). V lost 5 bases and J lost 1, with 18 bases in between. CDR3 bases: TGTGCCAGCAGTCACACAGGTCTAACTTTTTCTGGGGCCAACGTCCTGACTTTC. Translated, it gives CASSHTGLTFSGANVLTF.

Regarding this clone: The same CDR3 arises from other DNA sequences in this sample as well. V and J are TRBV5-1 and TRBJ1-3, with D perhaps TRBD1 (5 bases). CDR1 and CDR2 (germline): SGHRS, YFSETQ. The CDR3 is 14 amino acids. The germline V and J ends were trimmed by 5 bases and 0 bases, with 9 bases remaining between them. CDR3 coding DNA: TGCGCCAGCAGTGGGGGGAGCTCTGGAAACACCATATATTTT. Protein product: CASSGGSSGNTIYF. Complete variable domain (other parts from reference TRBV5-1 and TRBJ1-3): KAGVTQTPRYLIKTRGQQVTLSCSPISGHRSVSWYQQTPGQGLQFLFEYFSETQRNKGNFPGRFSGRQFSNSRSEMNVSTLELGDSALYLCASSGGSSGNTIYFGEGSWLTVV.

The J gene is TRBJ1-1, the V gene TRBV3-1 (or the pseudogene TRBV3-2); D unresolved. V lost 1 base, J lost 11 bases, and 11 bases lay in between. The CDR3 sequence is 12 residues long. Per the germline V gene, CDR1 is LGHDT and CDR2 is YNNKEL (reference sequence). CDR3 DNA: TGTGCCAGCAGCCAAGGTTCGGGAAGGGCTTTCTTT. Encoded protein: CASSQGSGRAFF.

This clone was seen a single time. This chain links TRBV19 with TRBJ2-4; 8 nucleotides agree with TRBD2. Losses at the gene ends were 1 base for V and 0 bases for J; bases not matched to a gene: 5. In germline, CDR1 is LNHDA, CDR2 SQIVND (reference sequence). The CDR3 is 17 amino acids. The CDR3 sequence: CASSIALAEIAKNIQYF. CDR3 DNA sequence: TGTGCCAGTAGTATAGCACTAGCGGAGATAGCCAAAAACATTCAGTACTTC.

This clone came up once. CDR3 nucleotide sequence: TGTGCCAGCAGCTCACAGGGTTCAGACACTGAAGCTTTCTTT. The encoded protein is CASSSQGSDTEAFF. The chain combines TRBV6-2 or TRBV6-3 with TRBJ1-1; perhaps TRBD1 as D (6 bases). Trimming pared 6 bases from V and 3 bases from J, leaving 14 bases between. Per germline, CDR1 MNHEY and CDR2 SVGEGT. The CDR3 is 14 residues long.

The genes are TRBV28 and TRBJ1-1; 8 nucleotides agree with TRBD1. The V gene end was trimmed by 4 bases and the J gene end by 11 bases; junction bases not matched to a gene: 9. CDR1 is MDHEN, CDR2 SYDVKM, per germline. The CDR3 loop spans 13 amino acids. CDR3 DNA: TGTGCCAGCAGTTCCGGACAGGGAGGTGAGGCTTTCTTT. It codes for CASSSGQGGEAFF.

The genes are TRBV15 and TRBJ1-5; 10 bases are a match to TRBD1. Trimming removed 4 bases from V and 6 bases from J; junction bases left unmatched: 9. Germline CDR1 is LNHNV and CDR2 is YYDKDF (reference sequence). The CDR3 loop spans 16 amino acids. CDR3 region: CATSTRRDRGGQPQHF. In DNA, the CDR3 is TGTGCCACCAGCACCCGCCGGGACAGGGGTGGTCAGCCCCAGCATTTT. The full variable domain, its missing parts supplied by reference TRBV15 and TRBJ1-5, is DAMVIQNPRYQVTQFGKPVTLSCSQTLNHNVMYWYQQKSSQAPKLLFHYYDKDFNNEADTPDNFQSRRPNTSFCFLDIRSPGLGDTAMYLCATSTRRDRGGQPQHFGDGTRLSIL.

The chain couples TRBV7-8 to TRBJ2-5; D is uncertain. The germline V and J ends were trimmed by 3 bases and 3 bases, with 11 bases remaining between them. The length of the CDR3 is 14 residues. In germline, CDR1 is SGHVS, CDR2 FQNEAQ. The CDR3 reads CASSFSSREETQYF. CDR3 nucleotides: TGTGCCAGCAGCTTCTCCAGCCGGGAAGAGACCCAGTACTTC.

This clone came up once. The V and J genes are TRBV13 and TRBJ1-4, with unresolved D. Germline V CDR1 and CDR2: PRHDT, FYEKMQ (reference sequence). Deletions cut 3 bases from V and 6 bases from J, with 14 bases between. This CDR3 has 15 residues. CDR3 loop: CASSFRGTWDEKLFF. The CDR3 region has the DNA TGTGCCAGCAGCTTTCGGGGAACATGGGATGAAAAACTGTTTTTT.

The chain is built from TRBV7-3 and TRBJ2-3; D uncertain. V gave up 2 bases and J gave up 2 bases, with 8 bases separating them. Germline V gives CDR1 SGHTA, CDR2 FQGTGA. This CDR3 contains 14 residues. Written as DNA, the CDR3 is TGTGCCAGCAGCTTAGGAGCAGCCACAGATACGCAGTATTTT. Protein product: CASSLGAATDTQYF.

The chain uses TRBV29-1 and TRBJ1-2, with D possibly being TRBD1 (6 bases). Trimming removed 7 bases from V and 0 bases from J, with 12 bases in between. The CDR3 runs to 13 residues. From germline, CDR1 is SQVTM and CDR2 ANQGSEA. In nucleotides, the CDR3 is TGCAGCGATGGGGACACCCCTAACTATGGCTACACCTTC. Residues: CSDGDTPNYGYTF.